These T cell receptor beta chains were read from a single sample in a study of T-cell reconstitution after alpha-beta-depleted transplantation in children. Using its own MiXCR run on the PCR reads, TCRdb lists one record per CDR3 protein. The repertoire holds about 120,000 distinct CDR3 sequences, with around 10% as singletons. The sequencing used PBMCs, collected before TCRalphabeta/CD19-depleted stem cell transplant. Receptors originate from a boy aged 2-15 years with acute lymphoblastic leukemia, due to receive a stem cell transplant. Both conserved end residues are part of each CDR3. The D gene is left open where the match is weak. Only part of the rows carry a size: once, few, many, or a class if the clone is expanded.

CDR3nt: TGCAGCGTAGGTTTGCCCTACGAGCAGTACTTC; CDR3aa: CSVGLPYEQYF; d_gene: NA; v_gene: TRBV29-1; j_gene: TRBJ2-7; abundance: NA
CDR3nt: TGCGCCAGCAGCTTGGGGACTAGCGGGCAAGAGACCCAGTACTTC; CDR3aa: CASSLGTSGQETQYF; d_gene: TRBD2; v_gene: TRBV5-1; j_gene: TRBJ2-5; abundance: few
CDR3nt: TGTGCCAGTAGCCCAATAGGGATAACTCAAGAGACCCAGTACTTC; CDR3aa: CASSPIGITQETQYF; d_gene: NA; v_gene: TRBV19; j_gene: TRBJ2-5; abundance: few
CDR3nt: TGTGCCATCTGGACACACGGCTCCTACAATGAGCAGTTCTTC; CDR3aa: CAIWTHGSYNEQFF; d_gene: NA; v_gene: TRBV12-3/TRBV12-4; j_gene: TRBJ2-1; abundance: few
CDR3nt: TGTGCCAGCAGTGAAAGGGTAGCGACCTACAATGAGCAGTTCTTC; CDR3aa: CASSERVATYNEQFF; d_gene: NA; v_gene: TRBV2; j_gene: TRBJ2-1; abundance: many
CDR3nt: TGCGCCAGCAGCTCAGAAGGTGAAGCTTTCTTT; CDR3aa: CASSSEGEAFF; d_gene: NA; v_gene: TRBV5-1; j_gene: TRBJ1-1; abundance: NA
CDR3nt: TGTGCCATCAGTGAGTCGGGACAGGGGTTGAATAATTCACCCCTCCACTTT; CDR3aa: CAISESGQGLNNSPLHF; d_gene: TRBD1; v_gene: TRBV10-3; j_gene: TRBJ1-6; abundance: many
CDR3nt: TGCAGTCTAGCGGGAGGTCCAAGCTCCTACAATGAGCAGTTCTTC; CDR3aa: CSLAGGPSSYNEQFF; d_gene: TRBD2; v_gene: TRBV20-1; j_gene: TRBJ2-1; abundance: many
CDR3nt: TGTGCCTTCGATTTGGGGAGGTCCTACGAGCAGTACTTC; CDR3aa: CAFDLGRSYEQYF; d_gene: NA; v_gene: TRBV30; j_gene: TRBJ2-7; abundance: many
CDR3nt: TGTGCCAGCAGTTCCAGGACTAGCGGGAGAGTCGAGCAGTACTTC; CDR3aa: CASSSRTSGRVEQYF; d_gene: TRBD2; v_gene: TRBV12-3/TRBV12-4; j_gene: TRBJ2-7; abundance: few
CDR3nt: TGTGCCACCGAAAAGACAGCTCCCACTCACGAGCAGTACTTC; CDR3aa: CATEKTAPTHEQYF; d_gene: NA; v_gene: TRBV24-1; j_gene: TRBJ2-7; abundance: few
CDR3nt: TGTGCCAGCAGCTTAGAGGGGGCCTTTTACAATGAGCAGTTCTTC; CDR3aa: CASSLEGAFYNEQFF; d_gene: NA; v_gene: TRBV11-2; j_gene: TRBJ2-1; abundance: NA
CDR3nt: TGCGCCAGCAGCCTAGAAGGGGGAAGGACAGATACGCAGTATTTT; CDR3aa: CASSLEGGRTDTQYF; d_gene: NA; v_gene: TRBV4-1; j_gene: TRBJ2-3; abundance: NA
CDR3nt: TGTGCCAGCAGCCAGGCCGGACAGGGCTACAATGAGCAGTTCTTC; CDR3aa: CASSQAGQGYNEQFF; d_gene: TRBD1; v_gene: TRBV14; j_gene: TRBJ2-1; abundance: NA
CDR3nt: TGTGCCAGCAGCTTAGTTTGGAATTCACCCCTCCACTTT; CDR3aa: CASSLVWNSPLHF; d_gene: NA; v_gene: TRBV7-2; j_gene: TRBJ1-6; abundance: NA
CDR3nt: TGCGCCAGCAGCTTCCCTAGACTAACCTACAATGAGCAGTTCTTC; CDR3aa: CASSFPRLTYNEQFF; d_gene: NA; v_gene: TRBV5-1; j_gene: TRBJ2-1; abundance: many
CDR3nt: TGCAGTGCTGGTACTAGCGGGAGTGATACGCAGTATTTT; CDR3aa: CSAGTSGSDTQYF; d_gene: TRBD2; v_gene: TRBV20-1; j_gene: TRBJ2-3; abundance: many
CDR3nt: TGCAGCGTTGTAATCGGAAGCGGCACAGGGACAGGCTACACCTTC; CDR3aa: CSVVIGSGTGTGYTF; d_gene: NA; v_gene: TRBV29-1; j_gene: TRBJ1-2; abundance: NA
CDR3nt: TGCGCCAGCAGCTCCGGGACAGGGGGTCAGCCCCAGCATTTT; CDR3aa: CASSSGTGGQPQHF; d_gene: TRBD1; v_gene: TRBV5-1; j_gene: TRBJ1-5; abundance: many
CDR3nt: TGTGCCAGCAGCTTAGGGGCGTGGAACACTGAAGCTTTCTTT; CDR3aa: CASSLGAWNTEAFF; d_gene: NA; v_gene: TRBV7-9; j_gene: TRBJ1-1; abundance: few
CDR3nt: TGTGCCAGCAGGGGGGAAAGGGGTCCGAACACTGAAGCTTTCTTT; CDR3aa: CASRGERGPNTEAFF; d_gene: NA; v_gene: TRBV7-8; j_gene: TRBJ1-1; abundance: few
CDR3nt: TGTGCCAGCAGTGACTCCGGGGGCGAAGATACGCAGTATTTT; CDR3aa: CASSDSGGEDTQYF; d_gene: NA; v_gene: TRBV6-4; j_gene: TRBJ2-3; abundance: NA
CDR3nt: TGCGCCAGCAGCTTGGGCCCCCGGGACAGTAATCAGCCCCAGCATTTT; CDR3aa: CASSLGPRDSNQPQHF; d_gene: TRBD1; v_gene: TRBV5-1; j_gene: TRBJ1-5; abundance: NA
CDR3nt: TGTGCCAGCAGTTCTAGCGGGTACCAAGAGACCCAGTACTTC; CDR3aa: CASSSSGYQETQYF; d_gene: TRBD2; v_gene: TRBV27; j_gene: TRBJ2-5; abundance: few
CDR3nt: TGTGCCAGCAGTTCGGGTAGCGGGAGGGCCTATGAGCAGTTCTTC; CDR3aa: CASSSGSGRAYEQFF; d_gene: TRBD2; v_gene: TRBV12-3/TRBV12-4; j_gene: TRBJ2-1; abundance: many
CDR3nt: TGCGCCAGCAGTGAAAGGCAGAACTATGGCTACACCTTC; CDR3aa: CASSERQNYGYTF; d_gene: NA; v_gene: TRBV10-1; j_gene: TRBJ1-2; abundance: many
CDR3nt: TGTGCCAGCTACCCAGGGGCGAACACTGAAGCTTTCTTT; CDR3aa: CASYPGANTEAFF; d_gene: NA; v_gene: TRBV6-1; j_gene: TRBJ1-1; abundance: few
CDR3nt: TGTGCCAGCAGCGCCCACCCCCGGGGTCGTGAAGCTTTCTTT; CDR3aa: CASSAHPRGREAFF; d_gene: NA; v_gene: TRBV7-8; j_gene: TRBJ1-1; abundance: few
CDR3nt: TGTGCCAGCAGTGTTCTAGCGGGGCCCACAGATACGCAGTATTTT; CDR3aa: CASSVLAGPTDTQYF; d_gene: TRBD2; v_gene: TRBV6-4; j_gene: TRBJ2-3; abundance: many